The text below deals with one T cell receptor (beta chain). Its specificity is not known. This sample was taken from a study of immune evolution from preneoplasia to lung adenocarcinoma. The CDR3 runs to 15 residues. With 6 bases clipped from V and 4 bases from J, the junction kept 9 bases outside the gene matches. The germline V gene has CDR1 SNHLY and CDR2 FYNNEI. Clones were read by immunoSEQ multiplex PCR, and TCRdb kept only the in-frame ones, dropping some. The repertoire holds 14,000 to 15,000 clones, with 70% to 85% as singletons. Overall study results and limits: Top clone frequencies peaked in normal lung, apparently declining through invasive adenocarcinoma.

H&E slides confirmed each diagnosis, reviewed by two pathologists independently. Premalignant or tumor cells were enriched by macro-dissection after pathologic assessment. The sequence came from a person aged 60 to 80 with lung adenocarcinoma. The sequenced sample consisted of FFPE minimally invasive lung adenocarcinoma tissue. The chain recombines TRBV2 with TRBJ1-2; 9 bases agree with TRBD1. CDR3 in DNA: TGTGCCAGCAGGACAGGGGGTTTAGGGGGCTATGGCTACACCTTC. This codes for CASRTGGLGGYGYTF.